The entry below describes one T cell receptor (beta chain). No cognate antigen has been identified for it. The input lacks base qualities; no much larger clone sits a single base away. The cysteine opens and the phenylalanine closes a CDR3 of 12 amino acids. Here the CDR3 DNA is all that survives: 36 bases in frame from base 1. The germline V gene gives CDR1 as SGDLS and CDR2 as YYNGEE. The V and J ends are trimmed by 1 base and 5 bases, leaving 4 bases between them. The sample is drawn from a study of cytomegalovirus exposure and HLA in healthy donors (dated by TCRdb to the late 2010s). Notes on the research overall: According to an earlier analysis of around 600 of the donors, about 180 million T cells yielded 100 million or so unique TCR beta sequences and approximately 280 Gb of sequence data. Roughly 300 gigabases of sequencing data and approximately 92 million unique TCR sequences made up an early release that covered 500 to 650 HLA-typed donors. The genetic ancestry cluster associated with self-reported Caucasian donors included over 65% of the roughly 360 genotyped donors. The study aimed to test whether signatures of past pathogen exposure could be identified by cataloging public T cell receptors. Using immunosequencing, the study profiled T cell repertoires from 500 to 800 subjects and related those repertoires to cytomegalovirus serostatus. Besides the first cohort of 666 subjects, a separate validation cohort made up of some 110 different subjects was used. High-throughput TCR immunosequencing, statistical association of individual TCRs with disease status, and machine learning were combined to predict cytomegalovirus infection status. A later analysis re-analyzed previously published TCR beta repertoires from 500 to 700 donors and added high-resolution HLA genotyping to study TCR occurrence patterns. In the later analysis, no new phenotypic data were used to find candidate immune exposures; instead, reliance was placed on TCR beta sequences and their occurrence across donors. An earlier analysis of several hundred of the donors applied high-throughput TCR beta sequencing to assess whether each TCR beta V gene segment acted as functional or pseudogenic. Donor age, sex, ethnicity and CMV serostatus were collected together with the repertoire data. A later genetic analysis took genome-wide SNP genotypes for about 55% of the roughly 700 donors and used that subset as a discovery cohort. Every repertoire in the discovery cohort had been generated on one and the same sequencing platform. Class I and class II HLA loci were covered by the typing at four-digit resolution. Typing coverage differed by locus: A, B, C, DRB1 and DQB1 were typed in about 620-630 donors, DQA1 in 522, DPA1 in nearly 610, and DPB1 in 472. Because of strong linkage in the cohort, roughly five DR-DQ haplotypes were treated as single units for association and clustering. Across about 370 genotyped donors of the cohort, an average of roughly 200,000 unique TCR beta nucleotide sequences per donor were sequenced, and about a sixth of those sequences were non-productive.

Library method: the immunoSEQ multiplex PCR assay. For the multiplex PCR, a mixture combining 60 forward primers for TCR Vbeta segments and 13 reverse primers for TCR Jbeta segments was used. Amplification of the CDR3 region of rearranged TCR beta genes was performed with a multiplex PCR assay on genomic DNA. The Illumina HiSeq System was used to sequence the amplified TCR beta libraries as 87-base-pair reads. Concerning the study's data processing: In a later analysis, tens of millions of unique TCR beta chains were counted across the roughly 670 repertoires, and roughly 11 million of these chains were shared by at least two donors. To remove PCR and sequencing errors, raw reads were error-corrected and collapsed into unique sequences using a nearest-neighbor algorithm that merged closely related sequences. V, D and J gene segments were assigned by aligning CDR3 sequences to IMGT reference sequences. For a sequence to be retained, a match of at least six nucleotides to both a V gene segment and a J gene segment was required. A rearrangement counted as productive if the CDR3 had no stop codons and remained in frame with V and J, and every other rearrangement counted as non-productive. CDR3 was defined by IMGT convention, running from the second conserved V-encoded cysteine to the conserved J-encoded phenylalanine. Sequences without an unambiguous match to a single V gene segment were excluded from the earlier analysis of 587 of the donors. In an earlier analysis of some 590 of the donors, a V segment was called functional when productive rearrangements were above 56.7%, and segregating when the standard deviation between donors exceeded 5%. A statistical classification framework was developed to diagnose cytomegalovirus status using the catalog of TCR beta chain sequences. In a later analysis, V and J genes were assigned by comparing TCR nucleotide sequences against IMGT/GENE-DB human TR gene sequences. In a later analysis, CDR3 sequences and most-parsimonious VDJ recombination scenarios were assigned using the TCRdist pipeline. In a later analysis, each TCR beta chain was defined by its CDR3 amino acid sequence together with its V-gene family, and reads without a unique V-gene family were excluded. To address suspected cross-contamination and a sequencing artifact, a later analysis removed 592 highly shared, low-generation-probability nucleotide sequences. In a later analysis, a clonal expansion index for each public chain was calculated from normalized within-repertoire ranks of inferred template counts. In a later analysis, generation probabilities were computed with a VDJ recombination model fitted to out-of-frame rearrangements, and the resulting probabilities were checked against IGoR. In a later analysis, hypergeometric tests were used to score TCR-TCR, TCR-HLA and TCR-CMV co-occurrence, with a repertoire-size bias correction applied to TCR pairs. A later analysis estimated false discovery rates by permuting HLA or CMV assignments 20 times. A later analysis grouped co-occurring TCRs with DBSCAN, adding TCRdist sequence similarity when clustering within HLA-allele-positive subsets. Co-occurrence clustering excluded repertoires with fewer than 30,000 or more than 120,000 public chains, plus five with anomalous nucleotide sharing. TCRdb's version of the immuneACCESS table is confined to in-frame rearrangements and falls short of the full clone set. An unresolved V gene accounts for under half of the shortfall where checked; the remainder is of unknown origin. V and J calls and clone size are those listed in that table; D and trimming were worked out from the DNA. This sample comprises about 170,000 clones, roughly 80% of them detected only once. The biggest ten clones account for 2.5% to 3.5% of the sample.

The full study reports these points: Across donors, most TCR sequences were observed very rarely, whereas some public TCRs were present in many individuals. Presence/absence analyses assumed roughly uniform sequencing depth across donors, an assumption that may not hold. Because counts were too low, roughly 17 rarely observed V segments, including chromosome 9 orphons, were left out of the earlier analysis of about 620 of the donors. The 87-base-pair reads could not distinguish some IMGT-functional V segments, including TRBV6-2 and TRBV6-3, so those segments were excluded. In a later genetic analysis, a missense DCLRE1C variant was associated with V-gene and J-gene trimming of TCR beta chains, and the association was replicated in an independent cohort. The classifier was reported to diagnose cytomegalovirus status with high specificity and sensitivity in both the original and validation cohorts. In this cohort, only TCR beta chains were sequenced, and detectable features were limited by the absence of alpha or paired-chain data. A later analysis found that HLA-associated TCR beta chains were more clonally expanded and had lower generation probabilities than equally common non-associated chains. An earlier analysis of 587 of the donors showed that most TCR beta V segments appeared in productive rearrangements either about 90% or about 30% of the time, which broadly matched IMGT annotations. When HLA alleles, especially DR and DQ, strongly co-occurred, attributing TCR associations to individual alleles was difficult. Several of the top co-occurrence clusters appeared to be linked to parvovirus B19, influenza, CMV and Epstein-Barr virus, according to a later analysis. In a later analysis, most CMV-associated TCR beta chains were found to appear HLA-restricted, with HLA associations seemingly driven largely by CMV exposure. The study gave a list of roughly 150 TCR beta chains associated with cytomegalovirus. In a later analysis, 16,951 TCR beta sequences were associated with specific HLA alleles at a false discovery rate of 0.05. Correlated functional status among segregating V segments might reflect linkage disequilibrium, but an unknown experimental factor could not be ruled out. In a later analysis, TCR association rates were found to vary across HLA loci, with the most associated TCRs seen for DRB1 alleles and the fewest for HLA-C alleles. Because HLA typing was missing for some donors at each locus, association tests included only the typed subset. Compared with the roughly 600-donor mean, donors in an Asian-associated ancestry cluster had fewer N-insertions in productive TCRs, according to a later genetic analysis. Three of the identified cytomegalovirus-associated TCR beta chains were confirmed in vitro to be specific for cytomegalovirus antigens. For the cohort, immune exposure information was limited to CMV serostatus. The sequencing pipeline was judged likely to have produced a cluster of highly shared sequence variants as a technical artifact. A further reported finding was that TCR beta sequences accurately predicted the HLA-A and HLA-B alleles for most subjects in the first cohort. The authors suggested that the approach could potentially be extended to other disease states and immunological phenotypes.

The cohort was made up of about 670 healthy bone marrow donors. Cohort members were all nominally healthy when sampled, although unrecorded immune exposures were likely present. The donor was CMV seronegative and belonged to the group of 352 seronegative cohort members. Each donor provided a peripheral blood sample, and peripheral blood mononuclear cells were used for TCR beta sequencing. The Qiagen DNeasy Blood Extraction Kit was used to extract genomic DNA from the blood cell samples. The specimen sequenced was PBMCs. The chain couples TRBV9 to TRBJ1-5; the D gene assignment is ambiguous. The clonotype was recovered from a female donor in good health and CMV-seronegative. The CDR3 protein sequence reads: CASSVYDQPQHF. DNA sequence: TGTGCCAGCAGCGTATATGATCAGCCCCAGCATTTT.